This T cell receptor beta chain appears in the sequencing data of a study of blood T cell repertoires in COVID-19. Study-wide background: The origin of the acute and convalescent COVID-19 samples was the United States, Italy and Spain.

Original methodology: From reference gene primer amplification, estimates of nucleated cell counts were derived. Sequenced by immunoSEQ multiplex PCR; TCRdb stores in-frame clones only, minus some. V, J and clone size are taken as reported in that table, and D and trimming were inferred from the DNA itself. The sample consists of about 81,000 clones, about 91% of them appearing once. CDR1 is MNHEY and CDR2 is SMNVEV in the germline V gene (reference sequence). This CDR3 is 15 amino acids long. The V gene end was trimmed by 5 bases and the J gene end by 7 bases; junction bases not matched to a gene: 9. This clone was seen once.

The chain employs TRBV27 and TRBJ1-1, with 11 bases that match TRBD1. The receptor was isolated from a woman aged 80 or older with acute or convalescent COVID-19. Sequencing was done on a sample of peripheral blood. CDR3 in amino acids: CASSRRTGGVFEAFF. DNA for the CDR3: TGTGCCAGCAGTCGACGGACAGGGGGCGTTTTTGAAGCTTTCTTT.